Below are 22 T cell receptor beta chains sequenced from a single sample in a study of cytomegalovirus exposure and HLA in healthy donors. In the PCR, 60 Vbeta and 13 Jbeta primers were used. The repertoire was sequenced with immunoSEQ multiplex PCR; TCRdb's copy has only in-frame clones and lacks some. In the table there are tens of thousands of clones, about three quarters of which are singletons. The sequenced sample consisted of PBMCs. These TCRs come from a man between 40 and 49 years old in good health and CMV-seronegative.

This clone was picked up a small number of times. V gene TRBV10-1 combines with J gene TRBJ1-2, with D possibly TRBD1 on 5 matching bases. This CDR3 contains 14 residues. Germline CDR1 and CDR2: WNHNN and SYGVQD (reference sequence). V was clipped by 3 bases and J by 2 bases, with 10 bases between them. The CDR3 spells CASSEGTKNYGYTF. The DNA for the CDR3 is TGCGCCAGCAGTGAAGGGACTAAAAACTATGGCTACACCTTC.

The chain is built from TRBV5-1 and TRBJ1-2; D perhaps matches TRBD1 (5 bases). Germline V gene data show CDR1 as SGHRS and CDR2 as YFSETQ. This CDR3 spans 13 amino acids. V gave up 0 bases and J gave up 7 bases, with 10 bases separating them. In DNA form, the CDR3 reads TGCGCCAGCAGCTTGGAAGGGGCGCGTGGCTACACCTTC. This sequence encodes CASSLEGARGYTF.

The chain couples TRBV28 to TRBJ2-7; D ambiguous. CDR1 is MDHEN, CDR2 SYDVKM, per germline. The CDR3 is 12 amino acids. V shed 3 bases and J shed 2 bases, with 5 bases lying between them. CDR3 residues: CASSLAPYEQYF. For the CDR3, the DNA is TGTGCCAGCAGTTTGGCCCCCTACGAGCAGTACTTC.

This clone was observed a single time. V and J are TRBV5-1 and TRBJ2-7, with a weak D call TRBD1 (6 bases). Germline assignment: CDR1 SGHRS and CDR2 YFSETQ. The CDR3 has 15 residues. Deletions cut 0 bases from V and 3 bases from J, with 13 bases between. DNA for the CDR3: TGCGCCAGCAGCTTGGTGGCAGGGGCAAACTACGAGCAGTACTTC. Residues: CASSLVAGANYEQYF.

This clone has just a few counts. CDR3 residues: CAISESMGQGSTEAFF. CDR3 DNA sequence: TGTGCCATCAGTGAGTCGATGGGACAGGGGAGCACTGAAGCTTTCTTT. The V and J genes are TRBV10-3 and TRBJ1-1, with 10 bases aligning to TRBD1. The CDR3 extends over 16 amino acids. The J segment lost 4 bases and the V segment lost 0 bases, leaving 5 bases of the junction unmatched. CDR1 ENHRY and CDR2 SYGVKD come from the germline V gene.

This chain links TRBV10-3 with TRBJ1-1; 9 bases agree with TRBD1. This CDR3 spans 14 amino acids. Germline values: CDR1 ENHRY, CDR2 SYGVKD. V was clipped by 4 bases and J by 1 base; unmatched bases: 1. CDR3 amino acids: CAISGDRENTEAFF. CDR3 DNA: TGTGCCATCAGTGGGGACAGGGAGAACACTGAAGCTTTCTTT.

The V and J genes are TRBV7-2 and TRBJ2-2, with a weak D call TRBD2 (7 bases). V lost 2 bases to trimming and J lost 0 bases, with 10 bases between them. The CDR3 sequence is 16 residues long. CDR1 and CDR2 (germline): SGHTA, FQGNSA. The CDR3 region has the DNA TGTGCCAGCAGCTTAAGAGGGGGGGCGAACACCGGGGAGCTGTTTTTT. Translated: CASSLRGGANTGELFF.

The chain employs TRBV15 and TRBJ1-5, with a weak D call TRBD1 (5 bases). V was clipped by 5 bases and J by 0 bases, with 20 bases between them. The CDR3 totals 18 residues. The germline CDR1 and CDR2 sequences are LNHNV and YYDKDF (reference sequence). The CDR3 loop reads CATSGWTLYADSNQPQHF. The CDR3 nucleotides read TGTGCCACCAGCGGATGGACACTATATGCCGATAGCAATCAGCCCCAGCATTTT.

This clone was recorded once. At one boundary the junction diverges from the germline segment, which might be a read error. V gene TRBV7-9 combines with J gene TRBJ2-2; 9 nucleotides align to TRBD1. The CDR3 runs 13 residues. Germline assignment: CDR1 SEHNR and CDR2 FQNEAQ (reference sequence). CDR3 loop: CSSNGQGIGELFF. CDR3 in DNA: TGTTCCAGCAATGGACAGGGGATCGGGGAGCTGTTTTTT.

The genes are TRBV18 and TRBJ1-5; D is possibly TRBD1 (5 bases). Trimming took 3 bases from V and 5 from J, leaving 14 bases between them. CDR1 and CDR2 from the germline V gene are KGHSH and LQKENI. This CDR3 contains 15 residues. CDR3 in DNA: TGTGCCAGCTCACCTGGGGCCACATCCCATCAGCCCCAGCATTTT. Translated, it gives CASSPGATSHQPQHF.

The V and J genes are TRBV5-4 and TRBJ1-2; unclear D gene. The CDR3 extends over 14 amino acids. V was trimmed by 0 bases and J by 2 bases, leaving 8 bases between them. Per germline, CDR1 SGHNT and CDR2 YYREEE (reference sequence). For the CDR3, the DNA is TGTGCCAGCAGCTTGGACAGACAAAACTATGGCTACACCTTC. This encodes CASSLDRQNYGYTF.

Worth noting for this clone: Additional DNA sequences in this sample encode the identical CDR3. The V and J genes are TRBV18 and TRBJ2-6; TRBD1 matches 7 bases. Germline values: CDR1 KGHSH, CDR2 LQKENI. The CDR3 extends over 15 amino acids. J was trimmed by 2 bases and V by 2 bases; bases with no gene match: 0. CDR3 DNA: TGTGCCAGCTCACCAGACAGGGCTGGGGCCAACGTCCTGACTTTC. This codes for CASSPDRAGANVLTF.

The chain is built from TRBV11-2 and TRBJ2-5; TRBD1 matches at 7 bases. Judging by the DNA end, TRBJ2-7 fits better; the J call may be wrong. Germline V gene sequence: CDR1 SGHAT, CDR2 FQNNGV. The CDR3 runs to 15 residues. CDR3 region: CASSAETGLFYEQYF. The CDR3, as DNA: TGTGCCAGCAGCGCGGAGACAGGGTTGTTCTACGAGCAGTACTTC.

The chain couples TRBV10-3 to TRBJ2-2, with TRBD1 as a possible D gene (6 bases). Trimming cost V 6 bases and J 3 bases, with 11 bases left between them. The length of the CDR3 is 14 residues. Germline V lookup: CDR1 ENHRY, CDR2 SYGVKD. Here the CDR3 reads CAISSNRDTGELFF. CDR3 nucleotides: TGTGCCATCAGCAGCAACAGGGACACCGGGGAGCTGTTTTTT.

The chain employs TRBV6-1 and TRBJ1-5; D remains ambiguous. The V gene's germline CDR1 is MNHNS and CDR2 SASEGT. Between the trimmed V and J ends, which lost 2 bases and 7 bases, there was a span of 12 bases. This CDR3 has 14 amino acids. The CDR3 here is CASSERSGGQPQHF. CDR3 bases: TGTGCCAGCAGTGAACGGTCAGGCGGGCAGCCCCAGCATTTT.

Judged by abundance, this clone is medium-sized. The gene calls are TRBV6-5 and TRBJ1-1; 11 nucleotides align to TRBD1. CDR1 is MNHEY and CDR2 is SVGAGI in the germline V gene. V was pared by 6 bases and J by 3 bases, with 6 bases of the junction left unmatched. This CDR3 is built from 15 residues. This CDR3 reads CASRGQGAGDTEAFF. In DNA, the CDR3 is TGTGCCAGCAGAGGACAGGGGGCGGGGGACACTGAAGCTTTCTTT.

The chain employs TRBV2 and TRBJ2-7; D is unclear. The CDR3 covers 13 residues. V was shortened by 6 bases and J by 3 bases, with 12 bases between the two germline ends. Germline values: CDR1 SNHLY, CDR2 FYNNEI. CDR3 region: CASRTSNDYEQYF. The CDR3 DNA reads TGTGCCAGCAGGACTTCAAACGACTACGAGCAGTACTTC.

The chain carries TRBV7-9 and TRBJ2-2, with 9 bases identical to TRBD2. Germline lookup yields CDR1 SEHNR and CDR2 FQNEAQ (reference sequence). The ends lost 5 bases at V and 4 bases at J; junction bases unmatched: 2. This CDR3 comprises 14 residues. CDR3 protein: CASSASGVTGELFF. The CDR3 DNA sequence: TGTGCCAGCAGCGCTAGCGGGGTCACCGGGGAGCTGTTTTTT. The full variable domain, completed using reference TRBV7-9 and TRBJ2-2, is DTGVSQNPRHKITKRGQNVTFRCDPISEHNRLYWYRQTLGQGPEFLTYFQNEAQLEKSRLLSDRFSAERPKGSFSTLEIQRTEQGDSAMYLCASSASGVTGELFFGEGSRLTVL.

The chain carries TRBV5-8 and TRBJ1-3; D unresolved. Germline lookup yields CDR1 SGHTS and CDR2 YDEGEE. This CDR3 is 16 amino acids long. Trimming removed 0 bases at V and 4 bases at J, with 14 bases between. CDR3 DNA sequence: TGTGCCAGCAGCTTGGGGGCCGGATGGGCGGGAAACACCATATATTTT. This gives the protein CASSLGAGWAGNTIYF.

The chain employs TRBV7-2 and TRBJ1-2; 8 bases line up with TRBD1. This CDR3 spans 16 amino acids. The trim removed 3 bases at V and 6 bases at J, leaving 12 bases unmatched. Germline assignment: CDR1 SGHTA and CDR2 FQGNSA. The CDR3 reads CASSFLGQGAPDGYTF. CDR3 bases: TGTGCCAGCAGCTTCCTTGGGCAGGGGGCCCCAGATGGCTACACCTTC. The full variable domain, with the rest looked up from reference TRBV7-2 and TRBJ1-2, is GAGVSQSPSNKVTEKGKDVELRCDPISGHTALYWYRQSLGQGLEFLIYFQGNSAPDKSGLPSDRFSAERTGGSVSTLTIQRTQQEDSAVYLCASSFLGQGAPDGYTFGSGTRLTVV.

A single count supports this clone. This sequence joins TRBV11-2 and TRBJ2-2, with a possible D match to TRBD2 (5 bases). Deletions cut 3 bases from V and 6 bases from J, with 17 bases between. The germline gives CDR1 SGHAT, CDR2 FQNNGV. The CDR3 covers 16 residues. The CDR3 DNA is TGTGCCAGCAGCTTCCGGACTGGCACGGACGCCGGGGAGCTGTTTTTT. It is translated as CASSFRTGTDAGELFF.

The genes are TRBV10-3 and TRBJ1-5; 8 bases fit TRBD1. The CDR3 runs to 15 residues. From germline, CDR1 is ENHRY and CDR2 SYGVKD. The V gene end was trimmed by 4 bases and the J gene end by 2 bases; junction bases not matched to a gene: 4. The CDR3 spells CAISGEDRGNQPQHF. The CDR3 DNA is TGTGCCATCAGTGGGGAGGACAGGGGCAATCAGCCCCAGCATTTT.